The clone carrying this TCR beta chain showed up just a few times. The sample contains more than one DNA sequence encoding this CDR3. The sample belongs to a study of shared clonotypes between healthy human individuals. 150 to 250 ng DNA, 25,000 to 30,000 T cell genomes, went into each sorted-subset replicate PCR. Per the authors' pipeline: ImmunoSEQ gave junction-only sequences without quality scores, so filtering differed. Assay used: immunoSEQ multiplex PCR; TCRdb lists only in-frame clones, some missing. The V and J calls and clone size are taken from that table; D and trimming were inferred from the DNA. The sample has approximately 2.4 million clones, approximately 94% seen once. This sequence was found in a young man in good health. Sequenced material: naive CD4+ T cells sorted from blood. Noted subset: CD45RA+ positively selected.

The CDR3 region is CASRDTNTGELFF. CDR3 sequence (DNA): TGTGCCAGCAGAGACACGAACACCGGGGAGCTGTTTTTT. The chain links TRBV6-5 to TRBJ2-2; D is uncertain. This CDR3 is built from 13 residues. Germline V gene sequence: CDR1 MNHEY, CDR2 SVGAGI. V was pared by 6 bases and J by 0 bases, with 5 bases between.